This T cell receptor beta chain was found in a study of regulatory T cells in long-lasting Graves disease. General study points: Compared with new cases, persistent Graves' patients showed reduced TCR diversity. Clonotypes that were public and shared totalled 2,500 to 3,000 in persistent patients versus 750 to 1,000 in new patients.

CDR3 length equals 18 residues. V shed 5 bases, J shed 4 bases, and the junction held 10 bases outside the gene matches. Germline CDR1 SEHNR, CDR2 FQNEAQ (reference sequence). The time point is: newly diagnosed GD, antithyroid drugs for less than 3 months. There was RNA extracted from PBMCs, and the TCR library was made from it. The authors built TCR beta libraries using iRepertoire HTBI primers and Arm-PCR of CDR3 regions. TCRdb used MiXCR to reprocess the multiplex PCR reads, holding one entry per CDR3 protein. The data hold 530,000 or so distinct CDR3 sequences, with roughly 13% observed a single time. This clonotype has ten or more counts. Its target is unknown. This sample was also put to use in a study of T cells in Graves' hyperthyroidism and ophthalmopathy. That source reports: Researchers barred patients who had uncontrolled infection, other autoimmune disease, pregnancy or lactation.

Sequenced material: peripheral blood mononuclear cells (PBMCs), taken at new diagnosis, from a patient treated with antithyroid drugs. The receptor comes from a man aged 30 to 39 with Graves disease. V usage is TRBV7-9 and J usage is TRBJ2-1, with TRBD2 identical over 14 bases. The CDR3, as DNA: TGTGCCAGCAGCCCGCACTTGACTAGCGGGAGGGGGTACAATGAGCAGTTCTTC. The encoded protein is CASSPHLTSGRGYNEQFF. Full variable domain (missing parts from reference TRBV7-9 and TRBJ2-1): DTGVSQNPRHKITKRGQNVTFRCDPISEHNRLYWYRQTLGQGPEFLTYFQNEAQLEKSRLLSDRFSAERPKGSFSTLEIQRTEQGDSAMYLCASSPHLTSGRGYNEQFFGPGTRLTVL.